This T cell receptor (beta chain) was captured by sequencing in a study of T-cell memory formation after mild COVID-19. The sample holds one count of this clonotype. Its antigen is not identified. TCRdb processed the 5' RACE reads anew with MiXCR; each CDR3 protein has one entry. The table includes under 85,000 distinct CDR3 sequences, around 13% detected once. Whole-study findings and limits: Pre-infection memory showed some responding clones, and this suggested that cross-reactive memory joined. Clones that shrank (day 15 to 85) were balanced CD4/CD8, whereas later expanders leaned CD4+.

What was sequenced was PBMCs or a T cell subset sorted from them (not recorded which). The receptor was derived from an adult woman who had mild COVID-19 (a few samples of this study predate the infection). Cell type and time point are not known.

The CDR3 sequence: CASSGETRQALKLYGYTF. The CDR3, as DNA: TGTGCCAGCAGTGGAGAGACCCGGCAGGCTCTTAAGTTGTATGGCTACACCTTC. The chain has TRBV9 and TRBJ1-2, with D unresolved. Germline lookup yields CDR1 SGDLS and CDR2 YYNGEE. The CDR3 has 18 amino acids. V dropped 5 bases and J dropped 5 bases, with 28 bases sitting between them.